Below, 23 T cell receptor beta chains from the same sample are listed, as sequenced in a study of OX40 agonist ivuxolimab in advanced cancers. Using immunoSEQ multiplex PCR, the repertoire was profiled, and TCRdb retains in-frame clones only, with some absent. This table has 35,000 to 45,000 clones, over 65% appearing once. Sequences were derived from CD4+ or CD8+ T cells sorted from blood, sampled in a trial of the OX40 agonist ivuxolimab. These TCRs come from an adult with an advanced solid tumor such as melanoma, head and neck, liver or kidney cancer.

This clone has more than one count but fewer than ten. The rearrangement uses TRBV29-1 and TRBJ2-1; TRBD1 matches at 8 bases. The CDR3 spans 15 residues. Germline CDR1 and CDR2: SQVTM and ANQGSEA. The J segment lost 3 bases and the V segment lost 2 bases, leaving 6 bases of the junction unmatched. CDR3 loop: CSVEWFTGGYNEQFF. The CDR3 DNA follows: TGCAGCGTTGAATGGTTTACAGGGGGCTACAATGAGCAGTTCTTC.

This chain links TRBV10-3 with TRBJ2-7; perhaps TRBD2 as D (5 bases). CDR1 is ENHRY and CDR2 is SYGVKD in the germline V gene. V gave up 11 bases and J gave up 5 bases, with 19 bases separating them. CDR3 length: 13 amino acids. This CDR3 is CAVAQRVDDEQYF. Written as DNA, the CDR3 is TGTGCCGTCGCTCAGAGGGTCGACGACGAGCAGTACTTC.

V is TRBV9 and J is TRBJ2-5; D is unclear. The V end was cut by 3 bases, the J end by 1 base, with 7 bases between. Germline V lookup: CDR1 SGDLS, CDR2 YYNGEE. The CDR3 is 13 amino acids. Here the CDR3 reads CASSGPLQETQYF. In DNA, the CDR3 is TGTGCCAGCAGCGGTCCTCTCCAAGAGACCCAGTACTTC.

The J gene is TRBJ2-3, the V gene TRBV14, with 13 bases matching TRBD2. V dropped 5 bases and J dropped 5; count of bases not matched to a gene: 7. CDR3 length: 16 residues. Germline-derived CDR1 and CDR2 are SGHDN and FVKESK. CDR3 nucleotide sequence: TGTGCCAGCAGCTCCGGACTAGCGGGAGAATTAGATACGCAGTATTTT. Protein product: CASSSGLAGELDTQYF.

V is TRBV28 and J is TRBJ2-7; perhaps TRBD1 as D (5 bases). The V end was cut by 3 bases, the J end by 3 bases, with 9 bases between. Per the germline V gene, CDR1 is MDHEN and CDR2 is SYDVKM. CDR3 size: 13 residues. CDR3 in amino acids: CASSFRGYYEQYF. DNA of the CDR3: TGTGCCAGCAGTTTTAGGGGATACTACGAGCAGTACTTC. The variable domain in full, completed from reference TRBV28 and TRBJ2-7, reads DVKVTQSSRYLVKRTGEKVFLECVQDMDHENMFWYRQDPGLGLRLIYFSYDVKMKEKGDIPEGYSVSREKKERFSLILESASTNQTSMYLCASSFRGYYEQYFGPGTRLTVT.

The chain couples TRBV4-1 to TRBJ2-2; no reliable D call. Trimming took 4 bases from V and 0 from J, leaving 6 bases between them. This CDR3 has 14 residues. The germline gives CDR1 MGHRA, CDR2 YSYEKL. The CDR3 sequence is CASSRAANTGELFF. DNA for the CDR3: TGCGCCAGCAGCCGGGCCGCGAACACCGGGGAGCTGTTTTTT.

The chain joins TRBV7-9 to TRBJ2-1; perhaps TRBD2 as D (5 bases). V shed 1 base and J shed 9 bases, with 7 bases lying between them. The CDR3 is 12 residues long. The germline V gene has CDR1 SEHNR and CDR2 FQNEAQ (reference sequence). The CDR3 DNA reads as TGTGCCAGCAGCTTAGATGCGGGTGAGCAGTTCTTC. Protein product: CASSLDAGEQFF. Supplemented by reference TRBV7-9 and TRBJ2-1, the full variable domain reads DTGVSQNPRHKITKRGQNVTFRCDPISEHNRLYWYRQTLGQGPEFLTYFQNEAQLEKSRLLSDRFSAERPKGSFSTLEIQRTEQGDSAMYLCASSLDAGEQFFGPGTRLTVL.

The rearrangement links TRBV23-1 to TRBJ2-5; a possible D gene is TRBD1 (5 bases). TRBV23-1 is treated as an ORF (open reading frame) with a function not yet certain. V lost 6 bases and J lost 2, with 19 bases in between. The CDR3 extends over 16 amino acids. The CDR3, as DNA: TGCGCCAGCAGAGGGGTCGGGCCCCCTGGGCAAGAGACCCAGTACTTC. Protein product: CASRGVGPPGQETQYF.

This clone appeared once. The chain recombines TRBV6-4 with TRBJ2-3; possibly TRBD1 for D (6 bases). Germline loops: CDR1 MRHNA, CDR2 SNTAGT. CDR3 length: 16 residues. Trimming took off 4 bases at V and 1 base at J, with 15 bases between the two ends. CDR3 in DNA: TGTGCCAGCAGTGGACCACAGGGAGATGGCACAGATACGCAGTATTTT. It yields the protein CASSGPQGDGTDTQYF.

The rearrangement joins TRBV7-2 to TRBJ2-5; 7 bases match TRBD1. This CDR3 is built from 15 residues. Germline-derived CDR1 and CDR2 are SGHTA and FQGNSA. The V segment lost 5 bases and the J segment 3 bases; nucleotides outside the gene matches: 9. The CDR3 sequence: CASSRLGTDKETQYF. Written as DNA, the CDR3 is TGTGCCAGCAGCCGACTTGGGACAGACAAAGAGACCCAGTACTTC.

The DNA for the CDR3 is TGTGCCAGCAGCTTGGGAGGGACTAGCGGGGGGACCTACAATGAGCAGTTCTTC. Its protein product is CASSLGGTSGGTYNEQFF. The chain uses TRBV5-4 and TRBJ2-1; 15 nucleotides match TRBD2. With V trimmed by 0 bases and J by 2 bases, 3 bases remained unmatched. This CDR3 has 18 residues. Germline V lookup: CDR1 SGHNT, CDR2 YYREEE (reference sequence).

The chain carries TRBV28 and TRBJ1-3, with a weak D call TRBD1 (5 bases). The CDR3 is made up of 15 amino acids. V was trimmed by 8 bases and J by 2 bases, leaving 16 bases between them. Germline V gives CDR1 MDHEN, CDR2 SYDVKM. The CDR3 nucleotides are TGTGCCAGCCCTCCCCGGGGGGAAACTGGAAACACCATATATTTT. Residues: CASPPRGETGNTIYF.

The chain combines TRBV7-2 with TRBJ2-1; D call uncertain. Between the trimmed V and J ends, which lost 3 bases and 2 bases, there was a span of 11 bases. Germline CDR1 and CDR2: SGHTA and FQGNSA. This CDR3 is built from 15 residues. The DNA of the CDR3 is TGTGCCAGCAGCTTGGTCGAAGGGCCCTACAATGAGCAGTTCTTC. This translates into CASSLVEGPYNEQFF.

This clone was seen more than once but under ten times. The chain is built from TRBV18 and TRBJ1-6, with 10 bases aligning to TRBD1. V lost 3 bases and J lost 9; bases outside the gene matches: 8. Germline-derived CDR1 and CDR2 are KGHSH and LQKENI. The CDR3 is 16 amino acids. The CDR3 loop is CASSPTGQGKGSPLHF. CDR3 DNA: TGTGCCAGCTCACCTACGGGACAGGGGAAAGGTTCACCCCTCCACTTT.

This clone was observed a few times. The J gene is TRBJ2-1, the V gene TRBV19; TRBD2 might be the D (5 bases). The germline V gene has CDR1 LNHDA and CDR2 SQIVND (reference sequence). The V end lost 3 bases, the J end lost 8 bases, and 17 bases lay between the germline ends. The CDR3 totals 15 residues. CDR3 nucleotide sequence: TGTGCCAGTAGTATCAGCGACTCGGGGTGGGATGAGCAGTTCTTC. Translation gives CASSISDSGWDEQFF.

The V call is TRBV19, the J call TRBJ1-6; tentatively, D is TRBD1 (5 bases). The V and J ends lost 1 base and 13 bases respectively, with 11 bases between them. Germline-derived CDR1 and CDR2 are LNHDA and SQIVND (reference sequence). CDR3 length equals 13 residues. CDR3 protein: CASSIGGSAPLHF. The CDR3, as DNA: TGTGCCAGTAGTATAGGGGGCTCTGCGCCCCTCCACTTT.

The rearrangement links TRBV7-3 to TRBJ2-2, with a tentative D call TRBD2 (5 bases). The V end lost 2 bases, the J end lost 6 bases, and 13 bases lay between the germline ends. Germline V CDR1 and CDR2: SGHTA, FQGTGA. CDR3 length: 15 residues. The CDR3 region is CASSLSPGIAGELFF. CDR3 DNA: TGTGCCAGCAGCTTATCCCCGGGGATAGCCGGGGAGCTGTTTTTT.

This clone has just one count. CDR3: CASGLGYSSTDTQYF. In DNA, the CDR3 is TGTGCTAGTGGTTTGGGATACTCTAGCACAGATACGCAGTATTTT. The rearrangement joins TRBV12-5 to TRBJ2-3; D gene unclear. Looked up from germline, CDR1 is LGHNT and CDR2 is FRNRAP. The ends were cut back, 1 base at V and 0 bases at J, with 8 bases in the middle. This CDR3 has 15 residues.

V and J are TRBV7-9 and TRBJ2-5; D is tentatively TRBD1 or TRBD2 (6 bases each). The CDR3 has 14 residues. Germline CDR1 and CDR2: SEHNR and FQNEAQ (reference sequence). Trimming stripped 6 bases from V and 0 bases from J, with 11 bases between. The CDR3 loop reads CASRRGQNQETQYF. The CDR3 region has the DNA TGTGCCAGCAGGCGGGGACAAAACCAAGAGACCCAGTACTTC.

J is TRBJ2-5 and V is TRBV7-2; 7 bases fit TRBD1. Germline V gene data show CDR1 as SGHTA and CDR2 as FQGNSA. Germline trimming cut 5 bases from V and 5 bases from J; bases unmatched to any gene: 8. The CDR3 is 14 residues long. The CDR3 here is CASSPGQAGETQYF. The CDR3 DNA reads TGTGCCAGCAGCCCCGGACAGGCGGGTGAGACCCAGTACTTC.

The chain links TRBV6-5 to TRBJ2-7; 8 bases line up with TRBD1. Germline V CDR1 and CDR2: MNHEY, SVGAGI. The CDR3 is made up of 15 amino acids. The V gene end was trimmed by 4 bases and the J gene end by 2 bases; junction bases not matched to a gene: 7. As DNA, the CDR3 is TGTGCCAGCAGTTCCAGGGGGCGAGGGACCTACGAGCAGTACTTC. Its protein product is CASSSRGRGTYEQYF.

The chain employs TRBV18 and TRBJ2-1, with TRBD1 matching 8 bases. The V gene's germline CDR1 is KGHSH and CDR2 LQKENI. Trimming at V came to 3 bases and at J to 9 bases, leaving 1 base not matched to a gene. CDR3 size: 12 residues. DNA for the CDR3: TGTGCCAGCTCACCTGACAGGGGTGAGCAGTTCTTC. It yields the protein CASSPDRGEQFF.

The sample holds a few counts of this clone. This chain joins TRBV19 and TRBJ1-5; D unclear. This CDR3 has 14 residues. The germline V gene has CDR1 LNHDA and CDR2 SQIVND (reference sequence). V was shortened by 0 bases and J by 6 bases, with 9 bases between the two germline ends. CDR3 in DNA: TGTGCCAGTAGTATAGATCGAGGTCCTCAGCCCCAGCATTTT. Translating it yields CASSIDRGPQPQHF.